A selection of T cell receptor beta chains follows, all from one sample in a study of glioma-infiltrating T cells after dendritic cell vaccination. Clones were sequenced by immunoSEQ multiplex PCR, and TCRdb holds only the in-frame ones, with some missing. In the table there are 75,000 to 95,000 clones, around 86% of which are singletons. This specimen was blood, taken after dendritic cell vaccination. Receptors were obtained from a human donor with glioblastoma. The CDR3 runs from the conserved cysteine through the conserved F or W. A D gene is named only where the DNA matches it firmly. Clone size is stated in some rows and not others, as once, few, many or a class when expanded.

DNA: TGTGCCAGCAGCTCTTCAGGGTCCCTCTCCTACGAGCAGTACTTC
CDR3: CASSSSGSLSYEQYF
J: TRBJ2-7
size: .
V: TRBV7-9
D: .

DNA: TGTGCCAGCAGTTACGGGCACCAATACGAGCAGTACTTC
CDR3: CASSYGHQYEQYF
J: TRBJ2-7
size: .
V: TRBV6-6
D: .

DNA: TGTGCCAGCAGTTACTCGGGCGAGCGGGGAAAATGGACCCAGTACTTC
CDR3: CASSYSGERGKWTQYF
J: TRBJ2-5
size: .
V: TRBV6-5
D: TRBD2

DNA: TGCGCCAGCAGCTTGGAAGGGGGTAGAAATGAAAAACTGTTTTTT
CDR3: CASSLEGGRNEKLFF
J: TRBJ1-4
size: .
V: TRBV5-1
D: .

DNA: TGCGCCAGCAGCTTGGGTACGGGAGCTTGGGGCTACACCTTC
CDR3: CASSLGTGAWGYTF
J: TRBJ1-2
size: .
V: TRBV5-1
D: .

DNA: TGTGCCAGCAGCTTAGCACAGGGTCAACCCTCTGGGGCCAACGTCCTGACTTTC
CDR3: CASSLAQGQPSGANVLTF
J: TRBJ2-6
size: .
V: TRBV7-6
D: .

DNA: TGTGCCAGCAGCTTAAACCCCAGGAATTCCTACGAGCAGTACTTC
CDR3: CASSLNPRNSYEQYF
J: TRBJ2-7
size: once
V: TRBV7-6
D: .

DNA: TGTGCCAGCAGCCAAGCAGGGATTACTGGAAACACCATATATTTT
CDR3: CASSQAGITGNTIYF
J: TRBJ1-3
size: .
V: TRBV14
D: .

DNA: TGTGCCAGCAGCCAAGATAGGGGCGCGAACACCGGGGAGCTGTTTTTT
CDR3: CASSQDRGANTGELFF
J: TRBJ2-2
size: .
V: TRBV4-2
D: .

DNA: TGTGCCAGCAGTGAAACCCGGGATCAGCCCCAGCATTTT
CDR3: CASSETRDQPQHF
J: TRBJ1-5
size: .
V: TRBV6-1
D: .

DNA: TGTGCCAGCAGCTCCTACTATAGCGGGGGGATAACAGATACGCAGTATTTT
CDR3: CASSSYYSGGITDTQYF
J: TRBJ2-3
size: .
V: TRBV5-8
D: TRBD2

DNA: TGTGCCAGTACCCGGCCCGGGGTTGCTGGAAACACCATATATTTT
CDR3: CASTRPGVAGNTIYF
J: TRBJ1-3
size: .
V: TRBV19
D: .

DNA: TGTGCCAGTAGCCACAGGGTTGTACGGGACACTGAAGCTTTCTTT
CDR3: CASSHRVVRDTEAFF
J: TRBJ1-1
size: .
V: TRBV19
D: .

DNA: TGTGCCAGCAGCGCCACGGACAGGACGGAGACCCAGTACTTC
CDR3: CASSATDRTETQYF
J: TRBJ2-5
size: .
V: TRBV9
D: TRBD1

DNA: TGTGCCAGCAGACGCCGTCTCGGGACATATAGCAATCAGCCCCAGCATTTT
CDR3: CASRRRLGTYSNQPQHF
J: TRBJ1-5
size: .
V: TRBV14
D: .

DNA: TGTGCCAGCAGACCTACAGGGAACTATGGCTACACCTTC
CDR3: CASRPTGNYGYTF
J: TRBJ1-2
size: .
V: TRBV27
D: .

DNA: TGTGCCAGCAGCGTAAGCCTCGCCAACACCGGGGAGCTGTTTTTT
CDR3: CASSVSLANTGELFF
J: TRBJ2-2
size: .
V: TRBV9
D: .

DNA: TGCGCCAGCAGCCCCCGGGGAGGTTCCTACGAGCAGTACTTC
CDR3: CASSPRGGSYEQYF
J: TRBJ2-7
size: few
V: TRBV5-1
D: .

DNA: TGTGCCAGCAGCTTGGGACTAGCGGGAGTTTATGAGCAGTTCTTC
CDR3: CASSLGLAGVYEQFF
J: TRBJ2-1
size: .
V: TRBV7-3
D: TRBD2

DNA: TGTGCCAGCAGCTGGGGGGGGGACAGGGCCAAAAACATTCAGTACTTC
CDR3: CASSWGGDRAKNIQYF
J: TRBJ2-4
size: once
V: TRBV9
D: .

DNA: TGTGCCTGGCTCCCCCGGGGGGGTAGGTCTGAAGCTTTCTTT
CDR3: CAWLPRGGRSEAFF
J: TRBJ1-1
size: .
V: TRBV30
D: .

DNA: TGTGCCAGCAGCCCCTTGGACAATCAAGAGACCCAGTACTTC
CDR3: CASSPLDNQETQYF
J: TRBJ2-5
size: once
V: TRBV7-9
D: .

DNA: TGTGCCAGCAGCCTTTGGGTCGGGCGGGGGGCCTCCTACGAGCAGTACTTC
CDR3: CASSLWVGRGASYEQYF
J: TRBJ2-7
size: .
V: TRBV11-2
D: TRBD2

DNA: TGCGCCAGCAGCCAAGGTCGGAGCGGGAGCAACAATGAGCAGTTCTTC
CDR3: CASSQGRSGSNNEQFF
J: TRBJ2-1
size: .
V: TRBV4-1
D: TRBD2

DNA: TGTGCCAGCAGCTCCTCTCCCTACGAGCAGTACTTC
CDR3: CASSSSPYEQYF
J: TRBJ2-7
size: .
V: TRBV7-2
D: .

DNA: TGTGCCAGCAGTTCGGGACACAGTGGGAGGACCCAGTACTTC
CDR3: CASSSGHSGRTQYF
J: TRBJ2-5
size: .
V: TRBV6-1
D: .

DNA: TGTGCCAGCAGCGTGTCTGGGACTAGCCTTCCATCCTTTAGGGAGCAGTTCTTC
CDR3: CASSVSGTSLPSFREQFF
J: TRBJ2-1
size: .
V: TRBV13
D: TRBD2

DNA: TGTGCCAGCAGTCCTAGCGTTTGGACAAACACTGAAGCTTTCTTT
CDR3: CASSPSVWTNTEAFF
J: TRBJ1-1
size: .
V: TRBV6-1
D: .

DNA: TGTGCCATCAGTGAGTCGGGATATAGTAGCGACTACGAGCAGTACTTC
CDR3: CAISESGYSSDYEQYF
J: TRBJ2-7
size: .
V: TRBV10-3
D: .

DNA: TGCGCCAGCAGCCAAATCCCGACGGGGAGCACCATATATTTT
CDR3: CASSQIPTGSTIYF
J: TRBJ1-3
size: .
V: TRBV4-3
D: .

DNA: TGTGCCAGCAGTTTAAGAAAATCCGGGTCCCGCGCAGATACGCAGTATTTT
CDR3: CASSLRKSGSRADTQYF
J: TRBJ2-3
size: .
V: TRBV28
D: .

DNA: TGTGCCAGCAGCGTCGGGACTGGAACGCAGTATTTT
CDR3: CASSVGTGTQYF
J: TRBJ2-3
size: .
V: TRBV7-3
D: .

DNA: TGTGCCAGCAGCCCGACCCAGCGGACTAACAATGAGCAGTTCTTC
CDR3: CASSPTQRTNNEQFF
J: TRBJ2-1
size: .
V: TRBV13
D: .

DNA: TGTGCCAGCAGCCAATATTTGGCGGGAGCAGGGGAGACCCAGTACTTC
CDR3: CASSQYLAGAGETQYF
J: TRBJ2-5
size: .
V: TRBV14
D: TRBD2

DNA: TGTGCCAGTAGCAAACAGGGTAGGAGAATGAACACTGAAGCTTTCTTT
CDR3: CASSKQGRRMNTEAFF
J: TRBJ1-1
size: .
V: TRBV19
D: .

DNA: TGTGCCAGCAGCTCCGACAGGGCCCTCTATGGCTACACCTTC
CDR3: CASSSDRALYGYTF
J: TRBJ1-2
size: .
V: TRBV7-9
D: TRBD1

DNA: TGCGCCAGCAGCGAGGACAGTTCCCTTTCCGGGGAGCTGTTTTTT
CDR3: CASSEDSSLSGELFF
J: TRBJ2-2
size: .
V: TRBV5-1
D: .

DNA: TGTGCCAGCAGGTCCCAGGGGGCGTCGGAGACCCAGTACTTC
CDR3: CASRSQGASETQYF
J: TRBJ2-5
size: .
V: TRBV5-4
D: TRBD1

DNA: TGTGCCAGCAGCTTAGGTGACAGGGTCGGATATGGCTACACCTTC
CDR3: CASSLGDRVGYGYTF
J: TRBJ1-2
size: .
V: TRBV11-3
D: TRBD1

DNA: TGCGCCAGCAGTCAAGGCCTAGCGGGGACAGATACGCAGTATTTT
CDR3: CASSQGLAGTDTQYF
J: TRBJ2-3
size: .
V: TRBV10-1
D: TRBD2

DNA: TGTGCCAGTCTAGGACAGGGGGCATATAATTCACCCCTCCACTTT
CDR3: CASLGQGAYNSPLHF
J: TRBJ1-6
size: few
V: TRBV2
D: TRBD1

DNA: TGCGCCAGCAGCTTGGAAACGGGGGGCAATGAGCAGTTCTTC
CDR3: CASSLETGGNEQFF
J: TRBJ2-1
size: .
V: TRBV5-1
D: TRBD2

DNA: TGCAGCGTTGAATATGTACTAGCGGACTTGGGGGAGCAGTTCTTC
CDR3: CSVEYVLADLGEQFF
J: TRBJ2-1
size: .
V: TRBV29-1
D: TRBD2

DNA: TGTGCCACCTTAGGGGGGGCCTCCTACAATGAGCAGTTCTTC
CDR3: CATLGGASYNEQFF
J: TRBJ2-1
size: .
V: TRBV6-5
D: .

DNA: TGTGCCAGCAGCTCTTTCTCCTACAATGAGCAGTTCTTC
CDR3: CASSSFSYNEQFF
J: TRBJ2-1
size: once
V: TRBV11-2
D: .

DNA: TGTGCCAGCAGCTCCTGGACAGGGGCGAATGGCTACACCTTC
CDR3: CASSSWTGANGYTF
J: TRBJ1-2
size: .
V: TRBV5-5
D: TRBD1

DNA: TGTGCCACCAGCACCAACAATGAGCAGTTCTTC
CDR3: CATSTNNEQFF
J: TRBJ2-1
size: once
V: TRBV15
D: .

DNA: TGTGCCAGCAGTTTTCTAACAGGGAGAGGCTACACCTTC
CDR3: CASSFLTGRGYTF
J: TRBJ1-2
size: .
V: TRBV11-3
D: .

DNA: TGTGCCAGCAGCATAGCCGGGACTAGGGGCCAGAATGAGCAGTTCTTC
CDR3: CASSIAGTRGQNEQFF
J: TRBJ2-1
size: few
V: TRBV7-2
D: TRBD2

DNA: TGTGCCAGCAGCCGCGGACAAAACAATGAGCAGTTCTTC
CDR3: CASSRGQNNEQFF
J: TRBJ2-1
size: once
V: TRBV27
D: .

DNA: TGCGCCAGCACCGCCGGGGGGGCGGACACCGGGGAGCTGTTTTTT
CDR3: CASTAGGADTGELFF
J: TRBJ2-2
size: .
V: TRBV5-1
D: TRBD2

DNA: TGTGCCAGCTCAGAAGACAGGGGCCCTGGCTACACCTTC
CDR3: CASSEDRGPGYTF
J: TRBJ1-2
size: .
V: TRBV18
D: TRBD1

DNA: TGTGCCACCAGCCAGGGCGTCTCTGGGGCCAACGTCCTGACTTTC
CDR3: CATSQGVSGANVLTF
J: TRBJ2-6
size: .
V: TRBV15
D: .

DNA: TGTGCCAGCTCACAATTCGGACCGGTAGCGGCCCAGTACTTC
CDR3: CASSQFGPVAAQYF
J: TRBJ2-5
size: .
V: TRBV18
D: .

DNA: TGTGCCAGTAGTATTCTTACAGGGGTTCCCGGGGAGCTGTTTTTT
CDR3: CASSILTGVPGELFF
J: TRBJ2-2
size: .
V: TRBV19
D: TRBD1